The T cell receptor (beta chain) described here comes from a study of beta chain features in type 1 diabetes. V was clipped by 4 bases and J by 4 bases; unmatched bases: 4. The germline gives CDR1 SGHRS, CDR2 YFSETQ. This CDR3 has 15 amino acids. General study results and limits: TCRB CDR3s from Type 1 diabetes patients were moderately but significantly shorter in all four CD4+ subsets.

This clone was recorded a few times. Antigen specificity is unknown. The authors reverse transcribed all of the isolated RNA, so sequencing captured expressed TCRB transcripts. Data came from immunoSEQ multiplex PCR; TCRdb stores just in-frame clones and leaves some out. The sample shows hundreds of thousands of clones, roughly 16% of them seen only once. This TCR was sampled from a young woman in good health. Sequencing was carried out using naive CD4+ T cells from blood. The chain carries TRBV5-1 and TRBJ2-1; TRBD2 matches 11 bases. CDR3 DNA: TGCGCCAGCAGCCCGGGACTAGCGGTATACAATGAGCAGTTCTTC. The encoded protein is CASSPGLAVYNEQFF.